Listed below are T cell receptor beta chains from one sample, sequenced in a study of T-cell memory formation after mild COVID-19. TCRdb itself ran the 5' RACE reads through MiXCR, one entry per CDR3 protein. The table has around 250,000 distinct CDR3 sequences, around 15% seen once; the top ten hold around 23%. Source material: PBMCs or a T cell subset sorted from them (not recorded which). The receptors were gathered from a man aged 18-30 years who had mild COVID-19 (a few samples of this study predate the infection). Cell type and time point are not known. CDR3s include the opening cysteine and the closing phenylalanine or tryptophan. Each record gives: clone size, J gene, D gene, V gene, CDR3 protein, CDR3 DNA. The D gene is left open where the match is weak. Clone size is shown for a subset of rows, as once, few, many or a class of expanded clone.

many,TRBJ1-6,.,TRBV5-5,CASSLGHVSRGYNSPLHF,TGTGCCAGCAGCTTGGGCCACGTCTCCCGTGGATATAATTCACCCCTCCACTTT
few,TRBJ2-2,.,TRBV7-9,CASSGPRNTGELFF,TGTGCCAGCAGCGGCCCACGGAACACCGGGGAGCTGTTTTTT
.,TRBJ1-6,.,TRBV7-9,CASSLEPSPLHF,TGTGCCAGCAGCTTAGAGCCTTCACCCCTCCACTTT
.,TRBJ2-1,TRBD1,TRBV5-6,CASSPPRDRMENEQFF,TGTGCCAGCAGCCCGCCTCGGGACAGGATGGAGAATGAGCAGTTCTTC
few,TRBJ2-7,.,TRBV5-5,CASSLPLVRYEQYF,TGTGCCAGCAGCTTGCCGTTGGTTCGTTACGAGCAGTACTTC
.,TRBJ2-7,.,TRBV20-1,CSARDREGVHEQYF,TGCAGTGCTAGAGATCGGGAAGGTGTTCACGAGCAGTACTTC
.,TRBJ2-1,.,TRBV6-6,CASSPFRGRYNEQFF,TGTGCCAGCAGTCCCTTCCGGGGGCGATACAATGAGCAGTTCTTC
few,TRBJ2-2,.,TRBV7-2,CASSFREGELFF,TGTGCCAGCAGCTTTAGGGAGGGGGAGCTGTTTTTT
few,TRBJ2-5,TRBD2,TRBV12-3/TRBV12-4,CASLRGEQETQYF,TGTGCCAGCCTGCGGGGGGAACAAGAGACCCAGTACTTC
many,TRBJ1-5,.,TRBV20-1,CSTNGGLDQPQHF,TGCAGCACGAACGGGGGGCTGGATCAGCCCCAGCATTTT
.,TRBJ1-1,.,TRBV4-1,CASSQPLNPRTEAFF,TGCGCCAGCAGCCAACCACTGAACCCCCGAACTGAAGCTTTCTTT
.,TRBJ1-2,TRBD1,TRBV7-9,CASSFPQGGVDYGYTF,TGTGCCAGCAGCTTCCCCCAGGGGGGGGTTGACTATGGCTACACCTTC
few,TRBJ2-3,.,TRBV20-1,CSARGPDTDTQYF,TGCAGTGCCAGGGGTCCTGACACAGATACGCAGTATTTT
many,TRBJ2-1,TRBD2,TRBV7-2,CASSLARTGGRSYNEQFF,TGTGCCAGCAGCTTAGCGCGAACGGGGGGGCGTAGTTACAATGAGCAGTTCTTC
.,TRBJ1-5,.,TRBV15,CATSRDYNQPQHF,TGTGCCACCAGCAGAGATTATAATCAGCCCCAGCATTTT
few,TRBJ1-2,.,TRBV12-3/TRBV12-4,CASSPVGYGYTF,TGTGCCAGCAGCCCGGTCGGTTATGGCTACACCTTC
few,TRBJ1-4,TRBD1,TRBV7-2,CASSFPQGARNEKLFF,TGTGCCAGCAGCTTCCCCCAGGGGGCCAGGAATGAAAAACTGTTTTTT
many,TRBJ1-6,TRBD1,TRBV4-3,CASSSGTGYPPLHF,TGCGCCAGCAGTTCCGGGACAGGGTATCCACCCCTCCACTTT
.,TRBJ1-1,TRBD1,TRBV12-5,CASGLGTGVEAFF,TGTGCTAGTGGTTTGGGGACAGGGGTTGAAGCTTTCTTT
.,TRBJ1-5,.,TRBV12-3/TRBV12-4,CASRATGTSNQPQHF,TGTGCCAGCAGAGCCACAGGGACCAGCAATCAGCCCCAGCATTTT
.,TRBJ2-5,.,TRBV15,CATSRERVPQETQYF,TGTGCCACCAGCAGAGAAAGGGTTCCTCAAGAGACCCAGTACTTC
few,TRBJ2-2,.,TRBV4-1,CASSQAVGRGGELFF,TGCGCCAGCAGCCAAGCGGTAGGGCGAGGCGGGGAGCTGTTTTTT
.,TRBJ1-5,.,TRBV20-1,CSAEHSNQPQHF,TGCAGTGCGGAGCATAGCAATCAGCCCCAGCATTTT
.,TRBJ2-7,TRBD1,TRBV18,CASSPQARTGEFEQYF,TGTGCCAGCTCACCACAGGCGAGGACAGGGGAGTTCGAGCAGTACTTC
.,TRBJ1-5,.,TRBV6-5,CASSYGGPGQPQHF,TGTGCCAGCAGTTACGGCGGACCCGGTCAGCCCCAGCATTTT
few,TRBJ2-1,TRBD2,TRBV6-6,CAGSGGHYNEQFF,TGTGCCGGTAGCGGGGGGCACTACAATGAGCAGTTCTTC
few,TRBJ2-6,TRBD1,TRBV12-3/TRBV12-4,CASTIVTGAGANVLTF,TGTGCCAGCACCATAGTGACAGGGGCCGGGGCCAACGTCCTGACTTTC
.,TRBJ1-2,.,TRBV20-1,CSARHGSYGYTF,TGCAGTGCTAGACACGGAAGCTATGGCTACACCTTC
few,TRBJ1-6,.,TRBV27,CASSYGYSPLHF,TGTGCCAGCAGTTACGGGTACTCACCCCTCCACTTT
few,TRBJ2-1,.,TRBV9,CASSPTRGNEQFF,TGTGCCAGCAGCCCCACCAGGGGCAATGAGCAGTTCTTC
.,TRBJ2-1,TRBD1,TRBV9,CASSPPQGVHNEQFF,TGTGCCAGCAGCCCGCCACAGGGGGTACACAATGAGCAGTTCTTC
.,TRBJ1-2,.,TRBV5-1,CASSLRGDGYTF,TGCGCCAGCAGCTTGCGAGGCGATGGCTACACCTTC
few,TRBJ2-7,.,TRBV6-1,CASRTSNYEQYF,TGTGCCAGCAGAACTAGCAACTACGAGCAGTACTTC
few,TRBJ2-3,TRBD2,TRBV7-2,CASSLTSGGAVTDTQYF,TGTGCCAGCAGCTTAACTAGCGGGGGGGCGGTGACAGATACGCAGTATTTT